One and the same sample provided the 4 T cell receptor beta chains below, sequenced in a study of early T cells in non-severe SARS-CoV-2 infection. MiXCR, applied by TCRdb to the 5' RACE reads, yields one record per CDR3 protein. The table has approximately 120,000 distinct CDR3 sequences, more than 13% seen once. The sample was whole blood. The receptors come from an adult who was a healthcare worker with PCR-confirmed SARS-CoV-2 infection or an uninfected control (not recorded which).

The chain recombines TRBV5-1 with TRBJ2-2; 7 bases fit TRBD2. There are 16 residues in the CDR3. Germline trimming cut 4 bases from V and 0 bases from J; bases unmatched to any gene: 6. In germline, CDR1 is SGHRS, CDR2 YFSETQ. CDR3 loop: CASSKIAGANTGELFF. The CDR3 DNA reads TGCGCCAGCAGCAAAATAGCGGGTGCGAACACCGGGGAGCTGTTTTTT.

This clonotype came up many times. The chain links TRBV7-8 to TRBJ1-5; the D is unclear. The V end was cut by 4 bases, the J end by 3 bases, with 10 bases between. Germline V gene data show CDR1 as SGHVS and CDR2 as FQNEAQ. The CDR3 runs to 14 residues. The DNA of the CDR3 is TGTGCCAGCAGCTCCCGACGGCTCAATCAGCCCCAGCATTTT. Its translation: CASSSRRLNQPQHF.

This clonotype was detected only a few times. The J gene is TRBJ1-4, the V gene TRBV30; D remains ambiguous. Trimming pared 1 base from V and 0 bases from J, leaving 6 bases between. The V gene's germline CDR1 is GTSNPN and CDR2 SVGIG (reference sequence). The CDR3 covers 14 residues. CDR3 in amino acids: CAWSDSSTNEKLFF. CDR3 nucleotide sequence: TGTGCCTGGAGTGATAGTTCAACTAATGAAAAACTGTTTTTT. Full variable domain (outside the CDR3, taken from reference TRBV30 and TRBJ1-4): SQTIHQWPATLVQPVGSPLSLECTVEGTSNPNLYWYRQAAGRGLQLLFYSVGIGQISSEVPQNLSASRPQDRQFILSSKKLLLSDSGFYLCAWSDSSTNEKLFFGSGTQLSVL.

V gene TRBV4-1 combines with J gene TRBJ1-1; D is unclear. Deletions cut 1 base from V and 1 base from J, with 10 bases between. From germline, CDR1 is MGHRA and CDR2 YSYEKL. CDR3 length: 15 residues. The CDR3 sequence: CASSQVGLGNTEAFF. CDR3 DNA sequence: TGCGCCAGCAGCCAAGTGGGCCTCGGGAACACTGAAGCTTTCTTT.